Below, 11 T cell receptor beta chains from the same sample are listed, as sequenced in a study of technical replicates of blood from a handful of donors. The method was immunoSEQ multiplex PCR; TCRdb's version includes in-frame clones alone and lacks a portion of them. The table has tens of thousands of clones, roughly 97% seen once. Specimen: T cells isolated from PBMCs. These receptors all stem from a human donor in good health.

The rearrangement joins TRBV5-1 to TRBJ1-1; the D gene is possibly TRBD1 (6 bases). Germline V gene sequence: CDR1 SGHRS, CDR2 YFSETQ. Trimming cost V 0 bases and J 1 base, with 10 bases left between them. The CDR3 contains 15 residues. The CDR3 sequence: CASSLGQAENTEAFF. DNA for the CDR3: TGCGCCAGCAGCTTGGGACAGGCGGAGAACACTGAAGCTTTCTTT.

As DNA, the CDR3 is TGTGCCAGCAGTTATCCCCCTTGGACAGGGGGAGGGGGCACAGATACGCAGTATTTT. The encoded protein is CASSYPPWTGGGGTDTQYF. The chain uses TRBV28 and TRBJ2-3; 10 bases agree with TRBD1. From germline, CDR1 is MDHEN and CDR2 SYDVKM. There are 19 residues in the CDR3. V shed 4 bases, J shed 1 base, and the junction held 14 bases outside the gene matches. The full variable domain, rest sourced from reference TRBV28 and TRBJ2-3, is DVKVTQSSRYLVKRTGEKVFLECVQDMDHENMFWYRQDPGLGLRLIYFSYDVKMKEKGDIPEGYSVSREKKERFSLILESASTNQTSMYLCASSYPPWTGGGGTDTQYFGPGTRLTVL.

This rearrangement joins TRBV6-5 to TRBJ1-4; D may be TRBD1 (5 bases). Germline values: CDR1 MNHEY, CDR2 SVGAGI. This CDR3 has 14 residues. The V gene lost 3 bases and the J gene lost 7 bases, with 12 bases spanning the gap. The CDR3 region is CASSYQGRSEKLFF. The CDR3, as DNA: TGTGCCAGCAGTTATCAGGGTAGAAGTGAAAAACTGTTTTTT.

The V gene is TRBV5-6, the J gene TRBJ2-2; D is perhaps TRBD1 (6 bases). The CDR3 has 15 residues. Trimming removed 4 bases from V and 1 base from J, with 11 bases in between. The germline CDR1 and CDR2 sequences are SGHDT and YYEEEE. In DNA form, the CDR3 reads TGTGCCAGCAGCGGATGGACAGTGAACACCGGGGAGCTGTTTTTT. Its translation is CASSGWTVNTGELFF.

The V gene is TRBV28, the J gene TRBJ2-1, with D possibly being TRBD1 (6 bases). CDR1 is MDHEN, CDR2 SYDVKM, per germline. The CDR3 spans 13 residues. V lost 8 bases to trimming and J lost 4 bases, with 12 bases between them. CDR3 in amino acids: CASGEQGYNEQFF. CDR3 nucleotide sequence: TGTGCCAGCGGAGAACAGGGATACAATGAGCAGTTCTTC.

This rearrangement joins TRBV19 to TRBJ1-3; TRBD1 matches 7 bases. The CDR3 has 16 residues. V lost 5 bases to trimming and J lost 0 bases; unmatched junction nucleotides: 7. The germline V gene has CDR1 LNHDA and CDR2 SQIVND (reference sequence). CDR3 region: CASSRDSLVSGNTIYF. CDR3 DNA: TGTGCCAGTAGTCGGGACAGCCTGGTCTCTGGAAACACCATATATTTT.

The chain is built from TRBV12-5 and TRBJ2-1; 8 bases are a match to TRBD1. The germline V gene encodes CDR1 LGHNT and CDR2 FRNRAP. The CDR3 covers 19 residues. After removal of 5 bases from V and 5 bases from J, the junction contained 20 bases not matched to a gene. CDR3 in amino acids: CASGDPWDRTPRGNNEQFF. CDR3 sequence (DNA): TGTGCTAGTGGTGACCCTTGGGACAGGACCCCGAGGGGTAACAATGAGCAGTTCTTC.

This rearrangement joins TRBV29-1 to TRBJ1-2; the D gene is possibly TRBD1 (6 bases). This CDR3 has 11 residues. Germline assignment: CDR1 SQVTM and CDR2 ANQGSEA. The germline V and J ends were trimmed by 8 bases and 5 bases, with 12 bases remaining between them. DNA of the CDR3: TGCAGCCTCTGGACAGAGTATGGCTACACCTTC. Translating it yields CSLWTEYGYTF.

The chain has TRBV5-1 and TRBJ2-5, with TRBD2 matching 11 bases. The germline CDR1 and CDR2 sequences are SGHRS and YFSETQ. The junction had 3 bases not matched to a gene; V was cut back by 0 bases and J by 2 bases. CDR3 size: 16 residues. This chain's CDR3 is CASSLALAGVQETQYF. Written as DNA, the CDR3 is TGCGCCAGCAGCTTGGCACTAGCGGGGGTACAAGAGACCCAGTACTTC. Looking up the rest from reference TRBV5-1 and TRBJ2-5 gives the full variable domain: KAGVTQTPRYLIKTRGQQVTLSCSPISGHRSVSWYQQTPGQGLQFLFEYFSETQRNKGNFPGRFSGRQFSNSRSEMNVSTLELGDSALYLCASSLALAGVQETQYFGPGTRLLVL.

This chain joins TRBV4-1 and TRBJ2-1, with D uncertain. Trimming pared 3 bases from V and 9 bases from J, leaving 12 bases between. CDR3 length equals 13 residues. Germline loops: CDR1 MGHRA, CDR2 YSYEKL. The CDR3 region is CASSQTPSGEQFF. Here the CDR3 DNA reads TGCGCCAGCAGCCAGACTCCCTCCGGTGAGCAGTTCTTC.

The chain carries TRBV18 and TRBJ1-2; possible D gene TRBD1, 6 bases. Germline assignment: CDR1 KGHSH and CDR2 LQKENI. Trimming removed 4 bases at V and 4 bases at J, with 19 bases between. The CDR3 runs to 16 residues. CDR3 amino acids: CASSQSSLGRGYGYTF. The CDR3 DNA follows: TGTGCCAGCTCACAGTCTAGTTTGGGCAGGGGCTATGGCTACACCTTC.